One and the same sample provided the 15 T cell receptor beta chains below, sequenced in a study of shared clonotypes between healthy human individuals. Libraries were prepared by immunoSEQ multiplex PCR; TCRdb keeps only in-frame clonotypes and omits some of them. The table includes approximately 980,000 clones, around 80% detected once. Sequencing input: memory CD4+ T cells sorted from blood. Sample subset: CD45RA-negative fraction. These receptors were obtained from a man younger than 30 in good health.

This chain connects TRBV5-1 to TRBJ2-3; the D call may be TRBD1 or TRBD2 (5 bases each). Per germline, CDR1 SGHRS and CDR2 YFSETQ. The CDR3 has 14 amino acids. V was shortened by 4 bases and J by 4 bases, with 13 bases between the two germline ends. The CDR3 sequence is CASSIGAPPDTQYF. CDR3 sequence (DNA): TGCGCCAGCAGCATCGGGGCCCCTCCAGATACGCAGTATTTT.

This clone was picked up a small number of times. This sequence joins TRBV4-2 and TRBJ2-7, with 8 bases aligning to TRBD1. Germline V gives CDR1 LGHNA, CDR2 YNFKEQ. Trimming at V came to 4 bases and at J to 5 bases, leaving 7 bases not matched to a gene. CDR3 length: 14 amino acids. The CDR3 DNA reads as TGTGCCAGCAGCCTTACTCAGGGGGCCAACGAGCAGTACTTC. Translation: CASSLTQGANEQYF.

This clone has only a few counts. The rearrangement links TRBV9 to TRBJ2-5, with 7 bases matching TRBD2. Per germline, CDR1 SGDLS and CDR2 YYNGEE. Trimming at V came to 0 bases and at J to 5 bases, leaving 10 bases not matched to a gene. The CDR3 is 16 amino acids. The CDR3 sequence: CASSVGEGGPWETQYF. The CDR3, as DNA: TGTGCCAGCAGCGTAGGGGAGGGAGGGCCTTGGGAGACCCAGTACTTC. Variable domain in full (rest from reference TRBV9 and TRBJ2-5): DSGVTQTPKHLITATGQRVTLRCSPRSGDLSVYWYQQSLDQGLQFLIQYYNGEERAKGNILERFSAQQFPDLHSELNLSSLELGDSALYFCASSVGEGGPWETQYFGPGTRLLVL.

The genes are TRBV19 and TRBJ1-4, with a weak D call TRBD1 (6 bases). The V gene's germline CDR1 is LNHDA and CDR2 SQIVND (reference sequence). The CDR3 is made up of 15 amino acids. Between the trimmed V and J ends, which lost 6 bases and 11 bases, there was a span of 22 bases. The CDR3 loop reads CASSNREGRVRKLFF. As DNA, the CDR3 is TGTGCCAGTAGCAACAGGGAAGGGCGAGTGAGGAAACTGTTTTTT.

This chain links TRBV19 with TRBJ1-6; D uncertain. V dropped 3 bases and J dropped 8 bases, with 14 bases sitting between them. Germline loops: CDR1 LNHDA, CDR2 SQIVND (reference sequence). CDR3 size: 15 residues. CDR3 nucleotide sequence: TGTGCCAGTAGTATTTTATTTTTTGCAGATTCACCCCTCCACTTT. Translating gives CASSILFFADSPLHF.

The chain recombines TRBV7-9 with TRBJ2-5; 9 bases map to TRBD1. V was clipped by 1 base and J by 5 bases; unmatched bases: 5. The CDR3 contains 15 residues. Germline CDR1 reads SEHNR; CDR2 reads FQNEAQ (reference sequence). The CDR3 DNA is TGTGCCAGCAGCTTAGGCCCCGGGACAGGGGAGACCCAGTACTTC. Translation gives CASSLGPGTGETQYF.

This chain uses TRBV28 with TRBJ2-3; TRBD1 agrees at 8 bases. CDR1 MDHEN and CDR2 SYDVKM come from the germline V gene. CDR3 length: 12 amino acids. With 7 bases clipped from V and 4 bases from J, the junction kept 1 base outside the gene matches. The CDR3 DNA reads TGTGCCAGCAAACAGGGGGCAGATACGCAGTATTTT. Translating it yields CASKQGADTQYF.

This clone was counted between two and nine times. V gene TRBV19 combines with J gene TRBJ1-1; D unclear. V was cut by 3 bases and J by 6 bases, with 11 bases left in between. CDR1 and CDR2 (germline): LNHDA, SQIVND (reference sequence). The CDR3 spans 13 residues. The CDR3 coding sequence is TGTGCCAGTAGTATGACTCAGATGGCTGAAGCTTTCTTT. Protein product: CASSMTQMAEAFF.

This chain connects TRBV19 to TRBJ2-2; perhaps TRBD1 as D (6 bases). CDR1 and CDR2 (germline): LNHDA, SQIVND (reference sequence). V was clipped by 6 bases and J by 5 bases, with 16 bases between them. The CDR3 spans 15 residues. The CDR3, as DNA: TGTGCCAGTAGGAATGGGGGCGTAAGGACCGGGGAGCTGTTTTTT. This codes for CASRNGGVRTGELFF.

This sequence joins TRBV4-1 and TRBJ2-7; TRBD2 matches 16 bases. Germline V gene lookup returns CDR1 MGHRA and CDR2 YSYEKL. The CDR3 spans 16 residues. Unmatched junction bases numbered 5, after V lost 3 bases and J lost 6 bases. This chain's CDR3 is CASSQGLAGGSGEQYF. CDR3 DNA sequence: TGCGCCAGCAGCCAGGGACTAGCGGGGGGGTCCGGCGAGCAGTACTTC.

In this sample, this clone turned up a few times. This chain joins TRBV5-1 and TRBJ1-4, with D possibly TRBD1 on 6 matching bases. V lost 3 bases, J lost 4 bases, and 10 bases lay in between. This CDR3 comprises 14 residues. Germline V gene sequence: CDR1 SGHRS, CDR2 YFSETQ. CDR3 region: CASSSQGFNEKLFF. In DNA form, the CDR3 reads TGCGCCAGCAGCTCACAGGGTTTTAATGAAAAACTGTTTTTT.

The chain's CDR3 is CASSSRQGRAQHF. The CDR3 bases are TGTGCCAGCAGTTCCCGACAGGGGAGGGCCCAGCATTTT. This chain links TRBV6-5 with TRBJ1-5, with 8 bases identical to TRBD1. Germline trimming cut 4 bases from V and 11 bases from J; bases unmatched to any gene: 7. From germline, CDR1 is MNHEY and CDR2 SVGAGI. The CDR3 covers 13 residues.

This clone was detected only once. For the CDR3, the DNA is TGTGCCAGCAGCGCCGTGGCAGGGGGAGGGACTGAAGCTTTCTTT. Its translation: CASSAVAGGGTEAFF. The chain recombines TRBV5-4 with TRBJ1-1; 7 bases agree with TRBD1. The V gene end was trimmed by 4 bases and the J gene end by 5 bases; junction bases not matched to a gene: 11. Per the germline V gene, CDR1 is SGHNT and CDR2 is YYREEE (reference sequence). This CDR3 is built from 15 residues.

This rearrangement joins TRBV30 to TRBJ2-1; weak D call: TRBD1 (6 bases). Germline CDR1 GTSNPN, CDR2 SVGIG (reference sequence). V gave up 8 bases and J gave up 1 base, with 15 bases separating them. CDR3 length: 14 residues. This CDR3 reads CAARGDKSYNEQFF. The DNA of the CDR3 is TGTGCCGCAAGAGGGGACAAATCCTACAATGAGCAGTTCTTC.

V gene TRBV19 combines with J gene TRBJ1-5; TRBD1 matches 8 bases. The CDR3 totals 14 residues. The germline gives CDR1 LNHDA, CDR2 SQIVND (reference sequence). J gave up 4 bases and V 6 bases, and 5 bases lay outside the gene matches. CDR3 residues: CASSLGTGNQPQHF. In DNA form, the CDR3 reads TGTGCCAGTAGCCTCGGGACAGGTAATCAGCCCCAGCATTTT. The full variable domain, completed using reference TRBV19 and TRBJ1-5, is DGGITQSPKYLFRKEGQNVTLSCEQNLNHDAMYWYRQDPGQGLRLIYYSQIVNDFQKGDIAEGYSVSREKKESFPLTVTSAQKNPTAFYLCASSLGTGNQPQHFGDGTRLSIL.